This T cell receptor beta chain was identified during a study of T cell responses to AZD1222 COVID-19 vaccine. This CDR3 comprises 15 residues. The germline CDR1 and CDR2 sequences are LNHDA and SQIVND (reference sequence). Trimming removed 1 base from V and 2 bases from J, with 12 bases in between. Some clones are missing from TCRdb's copy, which holds only in-frame ones; the method was immunoSEQ multiplex PCR. This repertoire shows about 110,000 clones, around 90% found once; its top ten account for over 4%. The V and J genes are TRBV19 and TRBJ2-7; D gene uncertain. The TCR comes from an adult in good health. Material: peripheral blood, obtained on day 0 of AZD1222 vaccination. Here the CDR3 DNA reads TGTGCCAGTAGTATAGGGGTCGGATCCGCCTACGAGCAGTACTTC. The encoded protein is CASSIGVGSAYEQYF.